These T cell receptor beta chains were read from a single sample in a study of blood T cell repertoires in COVID-19. The data were produced by immunoSEQ multiplex PCR, yet TCRdb's version contains in-frame clones alone and is incomplete. The data hold 30,000 to 40,000 clones, with about 85% observed a single time. The sample taken for sequencing was peripheral blood. The source of these receptors is a man between 60 and 75 years old with COVID-19, enrolled during active disease. Each CDR3 is given with its conserved first and last residue. The order of the fields is D gene, V gene, clone size, J gene, CDR3 protein, CDR3 DNA. The D gene is left open where the match is weak. Part of the rows lack a size; the others show once, few, many or a class for expanded clones.

d_call: TRBD2; v_call: TRBV4-1; clone_size: -; j_call: TRBJ2-3; cdr3_aa: CASSQTSATPDTQYF; cdr3_nt: TGCGCCAGCAGCCAGACTAGCGCGACCCCAGATACGCAGTATTTT
d_call: -; v_call: TRBV5-5; clone_size: -; j_call: TRBJ1-1; cdr3_aa: CASSLEEGRYTEAFF; cdr3_nt: TGTGCCAGCAGCTTGGAGGAGGGGAGATACACTGAAGCTTTCTTT
d_call: -; v_call: TRBV27; clone_size: -; j_call: TRBJ2-3; cdr3_aa: CASSLSSLADYTDTQYF; cdr3_nt: TGTGCCAGCAGTTTATCGAGTCTCGCGGATTACACAGATACGCAGTATTTT
d_call: TRBD1; v_call: TRBV29-1; clone_size: -; j_call: TRBJ1-1; cdr3_aa: CSSLTGGVTEAFF; cdr3_nt: TGCAGCTCTTTAACAGGGGGTGTTACTGAAGCTTTCTTT
d_call: -; v_call: TRBV6-1; clone_size: -; j_call: TRBJ1-4; cdr3_aa: CASSETGRVEKLFF; cdr3_nt: TGTGCCAGCAGTGAAACAGGGAGGGTTGAAAAACTGTTTTTT
d_call: -; v_call: TRBV14; clone_size: few; j_call: TRBJ1-6; cdr3_aa: CASSQDSVPYNSPLHF; cdr3_nt: TGTGCCAGCAGCCAAGATTCGGTCCCCTATAATTCACCCCTCCACTTT
d_call: TRBD1; v_call: TRBV28; clone_size: -; j_call: TRBJ1-1; cdr3_aa: CASSLPGGRDTEAFF; cdr3_nt: TGTGCCAGCAGTTTGCCAGGGGGCCGGGACACTGAAGCTTTCTTT
d_call: -; v_call: TRBV13; clone_size: -; j_call: TRBJ2-7; cdr3_aa: CASSRGYTYEQYF; cdr3_nt: TGTGCCAGCAGCCGAGGGTATACCTACGAGCAGTACTTC
d_call: -; v_call: TRBV5-6; clone_size: -; j_call: TRBJ2-5; cdr3_aa: CASSWIGHNQQETQYF; cdr3_nt: TGTGCCAGCAGCTGGATAGGACACAACCAGCAAGAGACCCAGTACTTC
d_call: -; v_call: TRBV18; clone_size: -; j_call: TRBJ1-6; cdr3_aa: CASSPGTPDNSPLHF; cdr3_nt: TGTGCCAGCTCACCAGGGACACCAGATAATTCACCCCTCCACTTT
d_call: TRBD2; v_call: TRBV5-1; clone_size: -; j_call: TRBJ2-1; cdr3_aa: CASSWPPGLAGGLYNEQFF; cdr3_nt: TGCGCCAGCAGCTGGCCCCCGGGACTAGCGGGAGGGCTCTACAATGAGCAGTTCTTC
d_call: -; v_call: TRBV19; clone_size: medium-sized; j_call: TRBJ1-5; cdr3_aa: CASSIAQQGNQPQHF; cdr3_nt: TGTGCCAGTAGTATAGCGCAACAGGGCAATCAGCCCCAGCATTTT
d_call: TRBD1; v_call: TRBV9; clone_size: -; j_call: TRBJ2-7; cdr3_aa: CASSVATGQGYEQYF; cdr3_nt: TGTGCCAGCAGCGTAGCTACAGGACAGGGTTACGAGCAGTACTTC
d_call: -; v_call: TRBV5-5; clone_size: few; j_call: TRBJ2-1; cdr3_aa: CASSGAFEQFF; cdr3_nt: TGTGCCAGCAGCGGGGCGTTTGAGCAGTTCTTC
d_call: -; v_call: TRBV5-6; clone_size: -; j_call: TRBJ2-1; cdr3_aa: CASSLAGEQFF; cdr3_nt: TGTGCCAGCAGCTTGGCGGGAGAGCAGTTCTTC